This T cell receptor (beta chain) derives from a study of cytomegalovirus exposure and HLA in healthy donors. Study-wide results and limits: Information on immune exposure was restricted to one variable (CMV serostatus).

PCR amplification relied on 60 Vbeta primers (plus 13 Jbeta primers). Sequenced by immunoSEQ multiplex PCR; TCRdb stores in-frame clones only, minus some. Among approximately 120,000 clones listed, around three quarters were seen once. This clone has more than one count but fewer than ten. Antigen unknown. Trimming shortened V by 2 bases and J by 3 bases, and 8 bases separated the two germline ends. The germline V gene has CDR1 SGHTA and CDR2 FQGNSA. This CDR3 is built from 13 residues. This chain links TRBV7-2 with TRBJ2-7; D not certain. The TCR originated in a woman between 55 and 75 years old in good health and CMV-seropositive. The sample was PBMCs. The CDR3: CASSLNSYYEQYF. The CDR3 DNA is TGTGCCAGCAGCTTAAACAGTTACTACGAGCAGTACTTC.